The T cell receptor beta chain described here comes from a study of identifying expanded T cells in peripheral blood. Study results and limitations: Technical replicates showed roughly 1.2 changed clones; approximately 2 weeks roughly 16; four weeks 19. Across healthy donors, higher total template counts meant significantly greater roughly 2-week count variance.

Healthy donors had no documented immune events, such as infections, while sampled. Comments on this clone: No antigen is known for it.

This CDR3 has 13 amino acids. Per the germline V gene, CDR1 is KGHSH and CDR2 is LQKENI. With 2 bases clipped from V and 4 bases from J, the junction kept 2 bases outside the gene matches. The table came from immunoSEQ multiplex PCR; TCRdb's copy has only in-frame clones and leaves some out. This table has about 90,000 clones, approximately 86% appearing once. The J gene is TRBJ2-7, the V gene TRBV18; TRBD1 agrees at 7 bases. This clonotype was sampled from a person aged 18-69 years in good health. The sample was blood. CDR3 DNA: TGTGCCAGCTCACCATTACAGGGGTACGAGCAGTACTTC. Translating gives CASSPLQGYEQYF.